This T cell receptor (beta chain) appears in the sequencing data of a study of blood T cell repertoires in COVID-19. Study information: Whether acute or convalescent, the COVID-19 samples came from the United States, Italy and Spain. Sources were T cells, B-cell-depleted T cells, or PBMCs; the material itself was cDNA or gDNA.

There are many counts of this clone. CDR1 is LNHDA, CDR2 SQIVND, per germline (reference sequence). This CDR3 is built from 13 residues. V was pared by 7 bases and J by 10 bases, with 14 bases between. Original processing methods: How many nucleated cells were present was estimated from reference gene primer amplification. The method was immunoSEQ multiplex PCR; TCRdb's version includes in-frame clones alone and lacks a portion of them. Clone size and the V and J calls come from that table; the DNA yielded D and trimming. The sample carries about 230,000 clones, around 88% recorded once. The chain recombines TRBV19 with TRBJ1-6; D possibly corresponds to TRBD1 (6 bases). The sample comprised peripheral blood. The TCR originated in a man of 80 years or more with acute or convalescent COVID-19. The CDR3 nucleotides read TGTGCCAGTAAAGAACCAGGGGAGTCACCCCTCCACTTT. This sequence encodes CASKEPGESPLHF.